This T cell receptor (beta chain) was sequenced in a study of blood T cell repertoires in COVID-19. Study as a whole: Sites in the United States, Italy and Spain provided acute and convalescent COVID-19 samples. PBMCs, B-cell-depleted T cells, or T cells were the source of the cDNA or gDNA that made up the material.

Per the original methods: Amplification from reference gene primers served as the basis for estimated nucleated cell counts. This table comes from immunoSEQ multiplex PCR, and its TCRdb copy is limited to in-frame clones, with some not included. V and J calls and clone size come straight from that table; D and trimming were deduced from the DNA. The sample consists of about 300,000 clones, around nine tenths of them appearing once. Trimming pared 4 bases from V and 4 bases from J, leaving 17 bases between. CDR3 length equals 17 residues. Germline V gives CDR1 LGHDT, CDR2 YNNKEL (reference sequence). This receptor was taken from a man aged 70 or older with acute or convalescent COVID-19. Sequences were obtained from peripheral blood. This sequence joins TRBV3-1 (or the pseudogene TRBV3-2) and TRBJ2-6; a possible D gene is TRBD1 (6 bases). This CDR3 is CASSPFRGGSGANVLTF. The CDR3 coding sequence is TGTGCCAGCAGCCCCTTCCGTGGGGGCTCCGGGGCCAACGTCCTGACTTTC.